The following is a T cell receptor (beta chain) sequence with its context. Its cognate antigen is unknown. V was pared by 3 bases and J by 4 bases, with 5 bases of the junction left unmatched. This CDR3 spans 15 amino acids. CDR1 MGHRA and CDR2 YSYEKL come from the germline V gene. This sample was included in a study of OX40 agonist ivuxolimab in advanced cancers. Study background: Each patient was given ivuxolimab into a vein every 2 weeks, at 0.01 to 10 mg/kg. General study results and limits: Normalized T-cell clonal expansion was also low in some nonresponders.

Sequencing used immunoSEQ multiplex PCR; TCRdb keeps in-frame clones, though not all of them. The repertoire has 70,000 to 80,000 clones, about 81% of them found once; the top ten carry about 5%. Blood sampling was done at baseline, cycle 4 day 1, and cycle 7 day 1. The sequence came from an adult with an advanced solid tumor such as melanoma, head and neck, liver or kidney cancer. The sequencing here drew on CD4+ or CD8+ T cells sorted from blood, taken in a trial of the OX40 agonist ivuxolimab. The chain carries TRBV4-1 and TRBJ2-7; 11 bases map to TRBD2. CDR3 amino acids: CASSQSTSGDYEQYF. The CDR3 DNA follows: TGCGCCAGCAGCCAGTCGACTAGCGGGGATTACGAGCAGTACTTC.